This T cell receptor (beta chain) was sequenced for a study of shared clonotypes between healthy human individuals. Background on the study: Participating donors consisted of a couple of women and a few men aged 18 to 49.

Whole-study results and caveats: What rarefaction showed was incomplete sorted-subset sequencing despite large depth. The researchers took only blood, and tissue repertoires probably look different.

Trimming left V 0 bases short and J 2 bases short, with 8 bases between. Germline CDR1 is SGHRS and CDR2 is YFSETQ. CDR3 length: 14 residues. Genomic DNA per cell subset filled all wells of several immunoSEQ plates. TCRdb keeps only in-frame clones here, not all; method: immunoSEQ multiplex PCR. Here the sample spans around 940,000 clones, around 80% being singletons. On this clone itself: Its antigen is not identified. This same CDR3 is encoded by further DNA sequences in the sample.

The TCR comes from a young man in good health. The sequenced sample was memory CD4+ T cells sorted from blood. Subset meaning: CD45RA-negative fraction. This chain links TRBV5-1 with TRBJ1-1; D is undetermined. DNA of the CDR3: TGCGCCAGCAGCTTGGGGCGGGTCAACACTGAAGCTTTCTTT. As protein: CASSLGRVNTEAFF.